One and the same sample provided the 30 T cell receptor beta chains below, sequenced in a study of technical replicates of blood from a handful of donors. TCRdb's copy holds only in-frame clones and misses some; the assay was immunoSEQ multiplex PCR. The repertoire includes 11,000 to 15,000 clones, less than 90% of them detected once, and 10% sits in the top ten. Specimen: PBMCs. The source of these receptors is a human donor in good health.

Only one count was recorded for this clone. The chain carries TRBV5-1 and TRBJ2-7, with 14 nucleotides matching TRBD2. Losses at the gene ends were 0 bases for V and 13 bases for J; bases not matched to a gene: 15. The germline V gene has CDR1 SGHRS and CDR2 YFSETQ. The CDR3 is 17 residues long. CDR3 in DNA: TGCGCCAGCAGCTTGGCCTCCGGGACTAGCGGGAGCTCAACCTACTACTTC. Its translation: CASSLASGTSGSSTYYF.

The chain has TRBV27 and TRBJ1-5; 8 nucleotides agree with TRBD1. V lost 3 bases to trimming and J lost 1 base; unmatched junction nucleotides: 5. Germline V CDR1 and CDR2: MNHEY, SMNVEV (reference sequence). The CDR3 is 16 amino acids. The DNA for the CDR3 is TGTGCCAGCAGTTTGTCAGGGGGCTTGAGCAATCAGCCCCAGCATTTT. Protein sequence: CASSLSGGLSNQPQHF.

This sequence joins TRBV30 and TRBJ1-1; D perhaps matches TRBD1 (6 bases). The germline V and J ends were trimmed by 4 bases and 11 bases, with 20 bases remaining between them. Germline V gene lookup returns CDR1 GTSNPN and CDR2 SVGIG (reference sequence). The CDR3 length is 13 residues. As DNA, the CDR3 is TGTGCCTGGACTTTTGGGACACCGGGACGGGCTTTCTTT. Translated: CAWTFGTPGRAFF.

The chain employs TRBV29-1 and TRBJ1-1; D is undetermined. This CDR3 spans 13 amino acids. V was pared by 3 bases and J by 0 bases, with 8 bases between. CDR1 SQVTM and CDR2 ANQGSEA come from the germline V gene. The CDR3 DNA reads TGCAGCGTTGAGGCGGAGATGAACACTGAAGCTTTCTTT. Protein: CSVEAEMNTEAFF.

V and J are TRBV29-1 and TRBJ1-1; 8 nucleotides line up with TRBD1. The germline V gene encodes CDR1 SQVTM and CDR2 ANQGSEA. The CDR3 is 13 amino acids. V lost 4 bases and J lost 6; bases outside the gene matches: 7. This chain's CDR3 is CSVGGQGGAEAFF. The CDR3, as DNA: TGCAGCGTTGGAGGACAGGGAGGTGCTGAAGCTTTCTTT.

CDR3: CASSLGRDRWTAGVGEQFF. The CDR3 DNA reads as TGTGCCAGCAGCTTGGGAAGGGACAGGTGGACCGCAGGAGTCGGTGAGCAGTTCTTC. V usage is TRBV11-2 and J usage is TRBJ2-1, with 8 bases fitting TRBD1. The V gene end was trimmed by 3 bases and the J gene end by 9 bases; junction bases not matched to a gene: 22. There are 19 residues in the CDR3. Looked up from germline, CDR1 is SGHAT and CDR2 is FQNNGV.

The chain joins TRBV10-3 to TRBJ2-2; D may be TRBD2 (6 bases). The V gene's germline CDR1 is ENHRY and CDR2 SYGVKD. Trimming left V 9 bases short and J 2 bases short, with 13 bases between. The CDR3 is 14 residues long. The CDR3 loop is CAIAGTPNTGELFF. CDR3 nucleotide sequence: TGTGCCATAGCCGGGACTCCTAACACCGGGGAGCTGTTTTTT.

This clone showed up just a few times. This rearrangement joins TRBV28 to TRBJ2-1; tentative D call: TRBD2 (5 bases). Germline CDR1 reads MDHEN; CDR2 reads SYDVKM. CDR3 size: 18 residues. The V gene lost 6 bases and the J gene lost 0 bases, with 21 bases spanning the gap. CDR3 residues: CASSRRDEGLSSYNEQFF. Written as DNA, the CDR3 is TGTGCCAGCAGCCGACGAGATGAGGGTCTGAGCTCCTACAATGAGCAGTTCTTC.

The CDR3 reads CASSPREGNTEAFF. The CDR3 nucleotides read TGTGCCAGCTCACCAAGGGAGGGGAACACTGAAGCTTTCTTT. The chain employs TRBV18 and TRBJ1-1; no reliable D call. The CDR3 length is 14 residues. The germline CDR1 and CDR2 sequences are KGHSH and LQKENI. Trimming removed 2 bases at V and 1 base at J, with 8 bases between. The full variable domain, completed using reference TRBV18 and TRBJ1-1, is NAGVMQNPRHLVRRRGQEARLRCSPMKGHSHVYWYRQLPEEGLKFMVYLQKENIIDESGMPKERFSAEFPKEGPSILRIQQVVRGDSAAYFCASSPREGNTEAFFGQGTRLTVV.

The chain has TRBV21-1 and TRBJ2-7; whether TRBD2, the table's D call, matches the DNA was not checked. TRBV21-1 is reported as a pseudogene. The CDR3 spans 16 residues. CDR3 bases: TGTGCCAGCAGCACAAACTCATTAGCGGGACCATACGAGCAGTACTTC. It translates to CASSTNSLAGPYEQYF.

This chain uses TRBV5-4 with TRBJ2-7, with a weak D call TRBD1 (6 bases). Germline CDR1 SGHNT, CDR2 YYREEE (reference sequence). The CDR3 totals 14 residues. V was pared by 4 bases and J by 0 bases, with 11 bases between. CDR3 DNA sequence: TGTGCCAGCAGCCCGTGGACAGACTCCTACGAGCAGTACTTC. Protein product: CASSPWTDSYEQYF.

This chain links TRBV21-1 with TRBJ2-7; TRBD2 was called by the table and not checked on the DNA. TRBV21-1 is reported as a pseudogene. This CDR3 has 14 amino acids. The CDR3 bases are TGTGCCACGGACTTGGGAGAGGGTTCCTACGAGCAGTACTTC. Protein sequence: CATDLGEGSYEQYF.

The chain uses TRBV5-6 and TRBJ1-1; tentative D call: TRBD1 (6 bases). The CDR3 covers 14 residues. The germline V and J ends were trimmed by 6 bases and 6 bases, with 18 bases remaining between them. Looked up from germline, CDR1 is SGHDT and CDR2 is YYEEEE. The CDR3 DNA reads TGTGCCAGCACCATTTGGGGGGGCCTCGCTGAAGCTTTCTTT. It yields the protein CASTIWGGLAEAFF.

The chain couples TRBV2 to TRBJ2-7; tentatively, D is TRBD2 (5 bases). This CDR3 comprises 12 residues. V lost 6 bases and J 5 bases, leaving 11 bases between the germline ends. Germline CDR1 reads SNHLY; CDR2 reads FYNNEI. CDR3 residues: CASRWQEDEQYF. CDR3 DNA: TGTGCCAGCAGGTGGCAGGAGGACGAGCAGTACTTC.

The chain is built from TRBV6-1 and TRBJ2-3; TRBD1 is a possible D gene (5 bases). This CDR3 has 15 amino acids. CDR1 MNHNS and CDR2 SASEGT come from the germline V gene. With 1 base removed from V and 7 bases from J, the gap between germline ends came to 15 bases. CDR3 bases: TGTGCCAGCAGTGAAGGGGTAGGGGTGCTGAATACGCAGTATTTT. Translated: CASSEGVGVLNTQYF.

The chain combines TRBV25-1 with TRBJ1-1; 7 bases fit TRBD1. The CDR3 covers 15 residues. The ends lost 3 bases at V and 6 bases at J; junction bases unmatched: 10. CDR1 MGHDK and CDR2 SYGVNS come from the germline V gene. The CDR3 sequence is CASSDILTGRPEAFF. In DNA form, the CDR3 reads TGTGCCAGCAGTGATATATTGACAGGGAGGCCTGAAGCTTTCTTT.

V is TRBV2 and J is TRBJ1-2; 12 bases align to TRBD1. V shed 8 bases and J 3 bases; nucleotides not matched to a gene: 7. The germline V gene has CDR1 SNHLY and CDR2 FYNNEI. The CDR3 extends over 15 amino acids. Here the CDR3 DNA reads TGTGCCAGCTGGGGGGACAGGGGGCCGGACTATGGCTACACCTTC. Its protein product is CASWGDRGPDYGYTF.

The V and J genes are TRBV28 and TRBJ2-7; possibly TRBD2 for D (5 bases). The CDR3 spans 14 residues. In germline, CDR1 is MDHEN, CDR2 SYDVKM. Trimming cost V 7 bases and J 3 bases, with 16 bases left between them. The CDR3 DNA reads TGTGCCAGCACCTCTTTGCGGGTTTTCTACGAGCAGTACTTC. The encoded protein is CASTSLRVFYEQYF.

The chain has TRBV28 and TRBJ2-2; 7 bases align to TRBD1. Trimming at V came to 4 bases and at J to 6 bases, leaving 11 bases not matched to a gene. The CDR3 contains 16 residues. The germline V gene has CDR1 MDHEN and CDR2 SYDVKM. CDR3 coding DNA: TGTGCCAGCAGTTCCTCAGACAGGGTACGAGCCGGGGAGCTGTTTTTT. This gives the protein CASSSSDRVRAGELFF.

The chain carries TRBV6-1 and TRBJ1-5; 8 nucleotides line up with TRBD1. The germline V gene has CDR1 MNHNS and CDR2 SASEGT. The V segment lost 5 bases and the J segment 8 bases; nucleotides outside the gene matches: 8. This CDR3 has 14 amino acids. The CDR3 nucleotides read TGTGCCAGCAGTAGAGGACAGGGTCGGGAGCCCCAGCATTTT. It specifies CASSRGQGREPQHF.

The table lists this clone with a count of one. The J gene is TRBJ2-7, the V gene TRBV11-2, with TRBD2 matching over 13 bases. Unmatched junction bases numbered 16, after V lost 10 bases and J lost 7 bases. CDR1 SGHAT and CDR2 FQNNGV come from the germline V gene. The CDR3 covers 16 residues. CDR3 nucleotide sequence: TGTGCCACTCTCTCTCCCGGGACTAGCGGGGCGTTAGAGCAGTACTTC. Protein sequence: CATLSPGTSGALEQYF.

For the CDR3, the DNA is TGTGCCAGCAGTGGTACAGGGAAGTCTGGAAACACCATATATTTT. It codes for CASSGTGKSGNTIYF. This chain joins TRBV2 and TRBJ1-3; D is perhaps TRBD1 (6 bases). This CDR3 contains 15 residues. The ends were cut back, 4 bases at V and 1 base at J, with 11 bases in the middle. CDR1 is SNHLY, CDR2 FYNNEI, per germline.

The gene calls are TRBV19 and TRBJ2-6, with D perhaps matching TRBD2 (7 bases). The CDR3 loop spans 15 amino acids. With 10 bases removed from V and 2 bases from J, the gap between germline ends came to 15 bases. The germline V gene encodes CDR1 LNHDA and CDR2 SQIVND (reference sequence). The CDR3 region has the DNA TGTGCCACTTCCCGCGGGGGCACTGGGGCCAACGTCCTGACTTTC. Its translation: CATSRGGTGANVLTF. The variable domain in full, completed from reference TRBV19 and TRBJ2-6, reads DGGITQSPKYLFRKEGQNVTLSCEQNLNHDAMYWYRQDPGQGLRLIYYSQIVNDFQKGDIAEGYSVSREKKESFPLTVTSAQKNPTAFYLCATSRGGTGANVLTFGAGSRLTVL.

V and J are TRBV28 and TRBJ1-5; D gene ambiguous. This CDR3 is 15 amino acids long. Germline CDR1 reads MDHEN; CDR2 reads SYDVKM. Trimming pared 6 bases from V and 2 bases from J, leaving 14 bases between. This chain's CDR3 is CASRISGFGNQPQHF. The CDR3, as DNA: TGTGCCAGCAGGATATCCGGGTTCGGCAATCAGCCCCAGCATTTT.

V is TRBV6-5 and J is TRBJ2-7, with 9 bases aligning to TRBD2. J lost 3 bases, V lost 6 bases, and 3 bases had no gene match. The germline V gene encodes CDR1 MNHEY and CDR2 SVGAGI. This CDR3 region has 13 residues. The CDR3 reads CASSRAGGYEQYF. The CDR3, as DNA: TGTGCCAGCAGCCGAGCGGGAGGCTACGAGCAGTACTTC.

The rearrangement joins TRBV6-1 to TRBJ2-1; TRBD2 matches 11 bases. The trim removed 2 bases at V and 4 bases at J, leaving 13 bases unmatched. Germline CDR1 and CDR2: MNHNS and SASEGT. This CDR3 region has 19 residues. CDR3: CASSEFSGRATYAYNEQFF. The CDR3 DNA follows: TGTGCCAGCAGTGAATTTAGCGGGAGGGCGACATACGCATACAATGAGCAGTTCTTC.

This clone has a handful of counts. V and J are TRBV18 and TRBJ2-7; 8 positions match TRBD2. The CDR3 contains 15 residues. V was pared by 2 bases and J by 3 bases, with 6 bases of the junction left unmatched. Germline V CDR1 and CDR2: KGHSH, LQKENI. The CDR3 here is CASSPSAGEIYEQYF. The CDR3 nucleotides read TGTGCCAGCTCACCATCAGCGGGAGAAATCTACGAGCAGTACTTC.

V is TRBV10-3 and J is TRBJ2-1; 7 bases agree with TRBD2. CDR3 size: 16 residues. Germline V CDR1 and CDR2: ENHRY, SYGVKD. V was pared by 6 bases and J by 1 base, with 9 bases of the junction left unmatched. The CDR3: CAISPVAGDSYNEQFF. CDR3 in DNA: TGTGCCATCAGCCCAGTTGCGGGGGATTCCTACAATGAGCAGTTCTTC.

The CDR3 loop reads CASSLQGSPLEQYF. CDR3 nucleotides: TGTGCCAGCAGCTTACAGGGGTCCCCCTTAGAGCAGTACTTC. The gene calls are TRBV11-2 and TRBJ2-7, with a weak D call TRBD1 (6 bases). This CDR3 spans 14 amino acids. The germline gives CDR1 SGHAT, CDR2 FQNNGV. The ends were cut back, 2 bases at V and 7 bases at J, with 15 bases in the middle.

The chain has TRBV4-1 and TRBJ1-4, with unresolved D. V shed 3 bases and J shed 7 bases, with 12 bases lying between them. There are 14 residues in the CDR3. Germline values: CDR1 MGHRA, CDR2 YSYEKL. In nucleotides, the CDR3 is TGCGCCAGCAGCCAGTCGGGGTTGACTGAAAAACTGTTTTTT. This gives the protein CASSQSGLTEKLFF.